The 9 T cell receptor beta chains below were found in one sample sequenced in a study of tissue T cells after allogeneic stem cell transplantation. Sequencing was performed with immunoSEQ multiplex PCR; in TCRdb, only in-frame clones are kept and a portion is missing. The sample contains 40,000 to 60,000 clones, over 65% of which appear only once. Sample: sorted cells pooled from one or two spleens. Receptors originate from a pool of C57BL/6 mice in good health.

Regarding this clone: Germline and genes: mouse. From the germline J gene comes the end of the CDR3, since the read stops 1 residue before it. The rearrangement joins TRBV26 to TRBJ1-2; the match to TRBD1 covers 9 bases. The ends lost 6 bases at V and 4 bases at J; junction bases unmatched: 6. Germline V gene sequence: CDR1 KGHPV, CDR2 FQNQEV (reference sequence). This CDR3 has 14 residues. CDR3 sequence: CASSPGTGFSDYTF. CDR3 DNA, as far as it was read: TGTGCCAGCAGCCCCGGGACAGGGTTCTCCGACTACACC.

Points on this clone: The gene names here belong to mouse. The covered CDR3 bases are TGTGCCAGCAGTTCCAATAACTATGCTGAGCAGTTC. It translates to CASSSNNYAEQF. The CDR3, in full, reads CASSSNNYAEQFF. V gene TRBV13-1 combines with J gene TRBJ2-1; D call uncertain. The read ends 1 residue early relative to the CDR3; the germline J gene fills the gap. Germline V gene lookup returns CDR1 NSHNY and CDR2 SYGAGN. With 4 bases removed from V and 0 bases from J, the gap between germline ends came to 5 bases. The CDR3 is 13 residues long.

Remarks on this clone: Mouse germline and gene names are used. The read ends 1 residue early relative to the CDR3; the germline J gene fills the gap. The chain uses TRBV13-1 and TRBJ1-2; D is unclear. The CDR3 loop spans 12 amino acids. Trimming took off 0 bases at V and 4 bases at J, with 4 bases between the two ends. CDR1 is NSHNY and CDR2 is SYGAGN in the germline V gene. The DNA read from the CDR3 is TGTGCCAGCAGTGATGGGGCCTCCGACTACACC. Translation: CASSDGASDYT. The full-length CDR3 reads as CASSDGASDYTF.

Of note for this clone: Mouse gene names apply. The read halts 1 residue ahead of the CDR3 end, with the missing end drawn from the germline J gene. This rearrangement joins TRBV1 to TRBJ2-4, with 11 bases lining up with TRBD2. The junction had 3 bases not matched to a gene; V was cut back by 4 bases and J by 0 bases. The CDR3 contains 16 residues. Germline assignment: CDR1 NSQYPW and CDR2 LRSPGD (reference sequence). The CDR3 DNA, read in part, is TGCACCTGCAGTGGGGACTGGGGGATTAGTCAAAACACCTTGTAC. It yields the protein CTCSGDWGISQNTLY. The entire CDR3 sequence reads CTCSGDWGISQNTLYF.

As concerns this clone: These gene names are mouse names. The CDR3 extends 1 residue past the end of the read, so its final part is completed from the germline J gene. The genes are TRBV19 and TRBJ2-7; TRBD2 matches 11 bases. V gave up 4 bases and J gave up 4 bases; unmatched junction bases: 1. CDR1 is FNHDT, CDR2 SITEND, per germline (reference sequence). This CDR3 region has 13 residues. The CDR3 DNA, read in part, is TGTGCCAGCAGTGGACTGGGGGGATATGAACAGTAC. Translating it yields CASSGLGGYEQY. The whole CDR3 region reads CASSGLGGYEQYF.

To note about this clone: Genes here carry mouse names. The CDR3 end lies 1 residue beyond the end of the read and is filled in from the germline J gene. The chain combines TRBV13-2 with TRBJ2-5; D unresolved. Trimming cost V 1 base and J 4 bases, with 4 bases left between them. This CDR3 spans 12 amino acids. CDR1 is NNHNN and CDR2 is SYGAGS in the germline V gene (reference sequence). CDR3 sequence reads: CASGDTKDTQYF. The DNA read from the CDR3 is TGTGCCAGCGGTGATACAAAAGACACCCAGTAC.

Notes on this clone: The listed genes are named as in mouse. Read coverage stops 1 residue before the CDR3 terminus; the germline J gene supplies the remainder. V is TRBV12-2 and J is TRBJ2-3; a possible D gene is TRBD1 (6 bases). This CDR3 spans 15 amino acids. V was pared by 3 bases and J by 0 bases, with 12 bases between. Per germline, CDR1 SGHLS and CDR2 HYDKME. CDR3 in amino acids: CASSSGTSSAETLYF. CDR3 DNA, as far as it was read: TGTGCCAGCTCTTCCGGGACATCTAGTGCAGAAACGCTGTAT.

As regards this clone: The genes and germline here are from mouse. Read coverage stops 1 residue before the CDR3 terminus; the germline J gene supplies the remainder. The chain joins TRBV12-2 to TRBJ2-3, with D hard to call. The V gene's germline CDR1 is SGHLS and CDR2 HYDKME. The CDR3 loop spans 13 amino acids. Trimming left V 0 bases short and J 4 bases short, with 7 bases between. The sequenced part of the CDR3 DNA is TGTGCCAGCTCTCTCGTACAGTCAGAAACGCTGTAT. Encoded protein: CASSLVQSETLY. The full CDR3 reads CASSLVQSETLYF. Together with reference TRBV12-2 and TRBJ2-3, the CDR3 gives the full variable domain: NSGVVQSPRYIIKGKGERSILKCIPISGHLSVAWYQQTQGQELKFFIQHYDKMERDKGNLPSRFSVQQFDDYHSEMNMSALELEDSAVYFCASSLVQSETLYFGSGTRLTVL.

Only one count was recorded for this clone. Gene names and germline match the mouse. This chain's CDR3 is CASSLDRGAETLYF. CDR3 DNA, as far as it was read: TGTGCCAGCAGCTTGGACAGGGGTGCAGAAACGCTGTAT. This chain joins TRBV4 and TRBJ2-3; 8 bases are a match to TRBD1. The CDR3 end is not reached by the read, which stops 1 residue before it; the germline J gene fills it in. V lost 4 bases to trimming and J lost 1 base; unmatched junction nucleotides: 1. The CDR3 has 14 amino acids. From germline, CDR1 is LGHDT and CDR2 YNNKQL (reference sequence).